This passage covers 16 T cell receptor beta chains from one sample sequenced in a study of response to subunit inactivated influenza vaccine. One entry per CDR3 protein results from TCRdb running MiXCR on the RT-PCR reads. The sample gives more than 150,000 distinct CDR3 sequences, about 9% of which show up once; 11% is in the top ten. Sequenced here: non-naive T cells sorted from PBMCs, sampled on the day of vaccination. The receptors originated from a middle-aged man who received an inactivated influenza vaccine.

This clonotype was counted between two and nine times. The V call is TRBV6-2 or TRBV6-3, the J call TRBJ1-5; D possibly corresponds to TRBD1 (6 bases). CDR3 length: 13 residues. Germline V gene lookup returns CDR1 MNHEY and CDR2 SVGEGT. Trimming shortened V by 10 bases and J by 3 bases, and 13 bases separated the two germline ends. CDR3 amino acids: CATSDSFNQPQHF. CDR3 coding DNA: TGTGCCACTTCGGACAGCTTCAATCAGCCCCAGCATTTT.

This clonotype occurred many times. V is TRBV29-1 and J is TRBJ2-5; 9 nucleotides agree with TRBD1. The CDR3 has 13 amino acids. V lost 7 bases, J lost 5 bases, and 8 bases stayed unmatched. Germline CDR1 and CDR2: SQVTM and ANQGSEA. CDR3 sequence: CSARTGEWETQYF. For the CDR3, the DNA is TGCAGCGCACGGACAGGGGAATGGGAGACCCAGTACTTC.

The V call is TRBV12-3 or TRBV12-4, the J call TRBJ1-2, with 7 bases identical to TRBD1. V lost 4 bases, J lost 8 bases, and 13 bases stayed unmatched. CDR3 length equals 15 residues. The CDR3 region is CASSSGQVLRGGYTF. The CDR3 coding sequence is TGTGCCAGCAGTTCAGGACAGGTTTTAAGGGGAGGCTACACCTTC.

This clonotype was seen more than once but under ten times. The chain uses TRBV20-1 and TRBJ2-1; 8 nucleotides match TRBD1. Germline-derived CDR1 and CDR2 are DFQATT and SNEGSKA (reference sequence). Trimming took 3 bases from V and 2 from J; bases not matched to a gene: 6. The CDR3 is 15 residues long. This CDR3 reads CSARMLDRAYNEQFF. The CDR3 bases are TGCAGTGCTAGGATGTTGGACAGGGCCTACAATGAGCAGTTCTTC.

The rearrangement joins TRBV7-9 to TRBJ1-4; possibly TRBD1 for D (6 bases). The CDR3 has 16 residues. Trimming cost V 4 bases and J 4 bases, with 16 bases left between them. Per the germline V gene, CDR1 is SEHNR and CDR2 is FQNEAQ (reference sequence). CDR3 DNA sequence: TGTGCCAGCAGCTCGCCCTCGAGGGGGATTAATGAAAAACTGTTTTTT. Protein: CASSSPSRGINEKLFF.

The chain links TRBV5-5 to TRBJ1-1; a weak D match, TRBD1 (5 bases). Germline V gives CDR1 SGHKS, CDR2 YYEKEE (reference sequence). V was shortened by 4 bases and J by 7 bases, with 17 bases between the two germline ends. The CDR3 is 14 amino acids. The DNA of the CDR3 is TGTGCCAGCAGCCGCCGGACACCGCCTAATGAAGCTTTCTTT. Translating gives CASSRRTPPNEAFF. The variable domain in full, with the rest retrieved from reference TRBV5-5 and TRBJ1-1, is DAGVTQSPTHLIKTRGQQVTLRCSPISGHKSVSWYQQVLGQGPQFIFQYYEKEERGRGNFPDRFSARQFPNYSSELNVNALLLGDSALYLCASSRRTPPNEAFFGQGTRLTVV.

This clonotype showed up many times. The gene calls are TRBV5-1 and TRBJ1-2; the D is unclear. The CDR3 runs to 11 residues. Germline V gene lookup returns CDR1 SGHRS and CDR2 YFSETQ. Trimming took off 3 bases at V and 8 bases at J, with 8 bases between the two ends. CDR3 nucleotide sequence: TGCGCCAGCAGCTCGCACCTGGGCTACACCTTC. It codes for CASSSHLGYTF.

This clonotype was seen ten or more times. The chain recombines TRBV6-2 or TRBV6-3 with TRBJ2-1; 7 bases line up with TRBD2. This CDR3 contains 16 residues. Germline V lookup: CDR1 MNHEY, CDR2 SVGEGT. With 5 bases clipped from V and 3 bases from J, the junction kept 10 bases outside the gene matches. CDR3 DNA sequence: TGTGCCAGCAGTACCCCCCGGGCTAGCGGCTACAATGAGCAGTTCTTC. This sequence encodes CASSTPRASGYNEQFF.

The chain is built from TRBV29-1 and TRBJ1-1; a weak D match, TRBD1 (6 bases). The germline gives CDR1 SQVTM, CDR2 ANQGSEA. Trimming left V 6 bases short and J 11 bases short, with 16 bases between. The CDR3 covers 11 residues. This CDR3 is CSVWTEVGAFF. The DNA of the CDR3 is TGCAGCGTCTGGACAGAGGTCGGGGCTTTCTTT. The complete variable domain, with remaining parts taken from reference TRBV29-1 and TRBJ1-1, reads SAVISQKPSRDICQRGTSLTIQCQVDSQVTMMFWYRQQPGQSLTLIATANQGSEATYESGFVIDKFPISRPNLTFSTLTVSNMSPEDSSIYLCSVWTEVGAFFGQGTRLTVV.

J is TRBJ2-1 and V is TRBV11-2; TRBD2 matches 11 bases. This CDR3 spans 14 amino acids. The V gene end was trimmed by 5 bases and the J gene end by 8 bases; junction bases not matched to a gene: 5. Germline V CDR1 and CDR2: SGHAT, FQNNGV. Here the CDR3 reads CASSLTSGRHEQFF. In nucleotides, the CDR3 is TGTGCCAGCAGCCTCACTAGCGGGAGACATGAGCAGTTCTTC. The variable domain in full, completed from reference TRBV11-2 and TRBJ2-1, reads EAGVAQSPRYKIIEKRQSVAFWCNPISGHATLYWYQQILGQGPKLLIQFQNNGVVDDSQLPKDRFSAERLKGVDSTLKIQPAKLEDSAVYLCASSLTSGRHEQFFGPGTRLTVL.

This clonotype was seen ten or more times. This chain joins TRBV12-3 or TRBV12-4 and TRBJ2-2; D is undetermined. V lost 2 bases, J lost 4 bases, and 5 bases lay in between. The CDR3 sequence is 13 residues long. CDR3 DNA: TGTGCCAGCAGTTTATCTGTCACCGGGGAGCTGTTTTTT. This translates into CASSLSVTGELFF.

Only a few counts were recorded for this clonotype. J is TRBJ2-7 and V is TRBV27; the D gene is possibly TRBD1 (5 bases). CDR3 length equals 13 residues. CDR1 MNHEY and CDR2 SMNVEV come from the germline V gene (reference sequence). V was clipped by 10 bases and J by 5 bases, with 18 bases between them. DNA of the CDR3: TGTGCCACCTCCTGGGGCTTGGACAACGAGCAGTACTTC. As protein: CATSWGLDNEQYF.

This chain joins TRBV13 and TRBJ2-1, with D tentatively TRBD2 (6 bases). The CDR3 sequence is 17 residues long. The V end was cut by 4 bases, the J end by 0 bases, with 16 bases between. The germline gives CDR1 PRHDT, CDR2 FYEKMQ (reference sequence). CDR3 amino acids: CASSSGGIFSSYNEQFF. DNA of the CDR3: TGTGCCAGCAGCTCAGGAGGGATCTTTAGCTCCTACAATGAGCAGTTCTTC.

This clonotype was counted at least ten times. This sequence joins TRBV24-1 and TRBJ2-4; D possibly corresponds to TRBD1 (6 bases). This CDR3 comprises 16 residues. Germline lookup yields CDR1 KGHDR and CDR2 SFDVKD. Trimming removed 3 bases at V and 0 bases at J, with 11 bases between. The CDR3 region has the DNA TGTGCCACCAGTGATGGGACACCGCAAGCCAAAAACATTCAGTACTTC. This encodes CATSDGTPQAKNIQYF.

This clonotype showed up many times. The CDR3 loop is CAIRPAGNQPQHF. The CDR3 region has the DNA TGTGCCATTCGCCCGGCGGGCAATCAGCCCCAGCATTTT. The rearrangement uses TRBV10-3 and TRBJ1-5; D gene unclear. Looked up from germline, CDR1 is ENHRY and CDR2 is SYGVKD. The CDR3 length is 13 residues. The V gene lost 9 bases and the J gene lost 2 bases, with 11 bases spanning the gap.

V is TRBV29-1 and J is TRBJ2-3; a weak D match, TRBD2 (5 bases). Germline assignment: CDR1 SQVTM and CDR2 ANQGSEA. The CDR3 spans 14 residues. The V and J ends lost 4 bases and 4 bases respectively, with 15 bases between them. The CDR3 spells CSVAFGSLADTQYF. DNA for the CDR3: TGCAGCGTTGCTTTTGGGAGTTTGGCAGATACGCAGTATTTT.